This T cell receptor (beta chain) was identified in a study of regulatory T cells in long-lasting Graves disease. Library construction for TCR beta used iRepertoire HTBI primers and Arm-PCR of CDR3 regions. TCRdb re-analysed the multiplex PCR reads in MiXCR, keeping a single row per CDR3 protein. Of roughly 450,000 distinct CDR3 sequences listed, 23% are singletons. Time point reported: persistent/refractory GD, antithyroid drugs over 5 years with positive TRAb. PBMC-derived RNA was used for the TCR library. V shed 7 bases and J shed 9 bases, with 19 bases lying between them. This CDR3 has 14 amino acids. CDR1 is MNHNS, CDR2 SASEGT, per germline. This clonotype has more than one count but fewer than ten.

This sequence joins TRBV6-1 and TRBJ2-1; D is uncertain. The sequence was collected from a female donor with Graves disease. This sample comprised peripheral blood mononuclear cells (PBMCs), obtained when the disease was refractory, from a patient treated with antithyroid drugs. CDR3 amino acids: CASKGMGSYAEQFF. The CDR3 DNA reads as TGTGCCAGCAAAGGTATGGGTAGTTATGCTGAGCAGTTCTTC.